Given below is one T cell receptor beta chain in context. Its antigen is unknown. The data were obtained in a study of OX40 agonist ivuxolimab in advanced cancers. Notes on the study in general: Antigen specificity remained undetermined for the expanded peripheral T cells. Among some nonresponders, normalized T-cell clonal expansion was also low. There were, on average, more expanded clones in CD8+ T cells than in CD4+.

Germline V CDR1 and CDR2: KGHSH, LQKENI. The CDR3 is made up of 15 amino acids. V trimming: 3 bases; J trimming: 1 base; junction bases outside the gene matches: 5. Profiling relied on immunoSEQ multiplex PCR, and the TCRdb table lists in-frame clones only, not all of them. The table shows tens of thousands of clones, with 85% to 90% occurring only once. Sequencing used CD4+ or CD8+ T cells sorted from blood, obtained in a trial of the OX40 agonist ivuxolimab. The TCR was taken from an adult with an advanced solid tumor such as melanoma, head and neck, liver or kidney cancer. The chain links TRBV18 to TRBJ2-7, with TRBD2 matching over 8 bases. The CDR3 sequence: CASSPQIAGSYEQYF. DNA of the CDR3: TGTGCCAGCTCACCGCAGATAGCGGGATCCTACGAGCAGTACTTC.